This TCR beta chain was found in a study of cytomegalovirus exposure and HLA in healthy donors. The assay was immunoSEQ multiplex PCR, and TCRdb's table has in-frame clones only and misses some. The sample lists around 130,000 clones, roughly 86% seen once, with approximately 1.5% in the top ten. The germline V and J ends were trimmed by 0 bases and 0 bases, with 12 bases remaining between them. In germline, CDR1 is SGHRS, CDR2 YFSETQ. This CDR3 comprises 16 residues. Study results and caveats: A subsequent analysis found that TCR clusters from the first cohort also tended to co-occur in the approximately 120 validation repertoires, with 90% to 95% of cluster scores above 0.

About this clone: Its cognate antigen is unknown.

The TCR originated in a young man in good health and CMV-seronegative. V and J are TRBV5-1 and TRBJ1-1; D remains ambiguous. Sequenced sample: PBMCs. CDR3 nucleotides: TGCGCCAGCAGCTTGGCGGTAGAGAGGATGAACACTGAAGCTTTCTTT. Residues: CASSLAVERMNTEAFF.